This TCR beta chain was sequenced in a study of OX40 agonist ivuxolimab in advanced cancers. The repertoire was sequenced with immunoSEQ multiplex PCR; TCRdb's copy has only in-frame clones and lacks some. This sample has tens of thousands of clones; 80% to 90% occur once, and the top ten carry about 1%. Study-wide results and caveats: Expanded clones belonging to CD8+ T cells outnumbered, on average, those of CD4+.

This CDR3 comprises 17 residues. V lost 1 base and J lost 4; bases outside the gene matches: 12. Germline CDR1 reads SGDLS; CDR2 reads YYNGEE. On this clone: Its antigen remains unidentified.

The chain combines TRBV9 with TRBJ1-2, with 8 bases matching TRBD1. This TCR came from an adult with an advanced solid tumor such as melanoma, head and neck, liver or kidney cancer. The source material was CD4+ or CD8+ T cells sorted from blood, sampled in a trial of the OX40 agonist ivuxolimab. The CDR3 DNA reads as TGTGCCAGCAGCGTACGGCCCCAGGGACAGGTCCTCTATGGCTACACCTTC. This sequence encodes CASSVRPQGQVLYGYTF.